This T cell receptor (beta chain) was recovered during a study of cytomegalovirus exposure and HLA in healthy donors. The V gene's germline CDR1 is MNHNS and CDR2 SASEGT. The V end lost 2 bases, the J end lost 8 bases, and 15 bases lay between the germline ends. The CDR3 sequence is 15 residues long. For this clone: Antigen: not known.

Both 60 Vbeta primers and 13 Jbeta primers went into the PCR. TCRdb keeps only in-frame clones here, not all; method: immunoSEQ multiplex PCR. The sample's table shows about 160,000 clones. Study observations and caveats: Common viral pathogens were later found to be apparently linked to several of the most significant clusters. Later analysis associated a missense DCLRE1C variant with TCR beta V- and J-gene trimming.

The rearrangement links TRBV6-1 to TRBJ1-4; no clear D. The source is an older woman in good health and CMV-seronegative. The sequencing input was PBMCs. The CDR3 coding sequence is TGTGCCAGCAGTGAATTAGTATTGGGCCTAGAAAAACTGTTTTTT. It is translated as CASSELVLGLEKLFF.